The entry below gives a single T cell receptor (beta chain) sequence along with its context. These data come from a study of blood T cell repertoires in COVID-19. V was clipped by 4 bases and J by 3 bases; unmatched bases: 5. In germline, CDR1 is SGHTA, CDR2 FQGNSA. The CDR3 runs 14 residues. Everyone who took part was roughly 18 to 89 years old, and they came from 24 US areas. In the source study's methods: By means of reference gene primer amplification, nucleated cell counts were estimated. This table comes from immunoSEQ multiplex PCR, and its TCRdb copy is limited to in-frame clones, with some not included. Clonal size and the V and J genes are those of that table, whereas D and trimming came from the DNA. The data hold 300,000 or so clones, with 70% to 90% observed a single time.

Sample: PBMCs or T cells enriched from blood (not recorded which). The rearrangement joins TRBV7-2 to TRBJ1-1; 7 bases are a match to TRBD1. The clonotype comes from a woman aged 25 to 45 who had recovered from COVID-19. CDR3 protein: CASSSQGGHTEAFF. Written as DNA, the CDR3 is TGTGCCAGCAGCTCGCAGGGGGGTCACACTGAAGCTTTCTTT.